This record looks at one T cell receptor (beta chain) sequence and its context. The antigen remains undetermined. It was by 5'RACE template switching with UMIs that TCR beta cDNA was made. TCRdb reanalyzed the 5' RACE reads and collapses them to one entry per CDR3 protein, without DNA. The sample totals under 600,000 distinct CDR3 sequences. This sample stems from a study of T cells expressing NK-cell markers. Study-level information: Source material for TCR beta repertoires consisted of sorted CD3+CD56+NKG2C+, CD3+CD56+NKG2C- and CD3+CD56-NKG2C+ T cells. The study, taken as a whole, reports: The study found these clonotypes also leading the CD3+CD56-NKG2C+ fraction in several donors.

This clonotype was sampled from a woman aged 45-65 years in good health. Sequencing was performed on blood T cells: a sorted CD56 or NKG2C T cell subset, CD4+ or CD8+ T cells, or bulk PBMC T cells (not recorded which).

CDR3 amino acids: CASSGGLRKQFF. V usage is TRBV6-1 and J usage is TRBJ2-1; there is no DNA to check the TCRdb D call of TRBD2. The germline gives CDR1 MNHNS, CDR2 SASEGT. There are 12 residues in the CDR3.